This T cell receptor (beta chain) came from a study of cytomegalovirus exposure and HLA in healthy donors. Study-wide findings and caveats: The investigators catalogued some 150 TCR beta chains as cytomegalovirus-associated.

Repertoires were generated with immunoSEQ multiplex PCR, while TCRdb's copy carries only in-frame clones and drops some. The data show 200,000 to 250,000 clones, 75% to 90% seen once. The CDR3 consists of 15 residues. The trim removed 0 bases at V and 5 bases at J, leaving 8 bases unmatched. Germline lookup yields CDR1 SQVTM and CDR2 ANQGSEA. This clone came up a few times. Its antigen remains unknown. The sequenced material came from PBMCs. The chain recombines TRBV29-1 with TRBJ1-2; 8 nucleotides align to TRBD1. This receptor was identified in a woman between 18 and 29 years old in good health and CMV-seronegative. The CDR3 coding sequence is TGCAGCGTTGAAGACCCGGGGACAGGCATTTATGGCTACACCTTC. This translates into CSVEDPGTGIYGYTF.